This TCR beta chain was found in a study of blood T cell repertoires in COVID-19. Across the whole study: Some COVID-19 samples were acute and others convalescent; all came from the United States, Italy and Spain.

The V and J ends lost 3 bases and 4 bases, in that order; junction bases with no gene match: 5. CDR1 LNHDA and CDR2 SQIVND come from the germline V gene (reference sequence). This CDR3 has 15 amino acids. Study processing details: Estimates of nucleated cell counts were drawn from the amplification of reference gene primers. Method: immunoSEQ multiplex PCR; TCRdb's copy keeps in-frame clones and lacks some. V and J calls plus clone size are reproduced from that table; the DNA served to infer D and trimming. Among about 210,000 clones listed, 75% to 90% were seen once. The clonotype was recovered from a man aged 60 to 75 with acute or convalescent COVID-19. The chain is built from TRBV19 and TRBJ2-7; 11 nucleotides match TRBD2. The sequencing sample was made of peripheral blood. The CDR3 coding sequence is TGTGCCAGTAGTATTGGGGCTAGCGGGAGGTACGAGCAGTACTTC. It codes for CASSIGASGRYEQYF.